The 19 T cell receptor beta chains presented below share a single source sample, sequenced in a study of sequential checkpoint blockade in melanoma. Some clones are missing from TCRdb's copy, which holds only in-frame ones; the method was immunoSEQ multiplex PCR. The sample holds about 27,000 clones; roughly 80% are singletons and the top ten take 10% to 15%. Treatment: randomized to nivolumab then ipilimumab (arm A) or the reverse (arm B). Material: CD8+ T cells sorted from blood (inferred from file names), obtained from a patient given nivolumab and ipilimumab in sequence. These receptors all come from a human donor with melanoma.

This sequence joins TRBV6-5 and TRBJ2-1; TRBD2 is a possible D gene (7 bases). Germline V CDR1 and CDR2: MNHEY, SVGAGI. Trimming removed 6 bases from V and 10 bases from J, with 19 bases in between. The CDR3 covers 14 residues. CDR3 sequence (DNA): TGTGCCAGCAGCAAAGATGGGGGGGGCCAAGAGCAGTTCTTC. Residues: CASSKDGGGQEQFF.

This chain's CDR3 is CASSKSGDEQYF. As DNA, the CDR3 is TGTGCCAGCAGCAAATCAGGGGACGAGCAGTACTTC. This rearrangement joins TRBV7-6 to TRBJ2-7; weak D call: TRBD1 (6 bases). The CDR3 has 12 amino acids. V lost 5 bases and J lost 5, with 10 bases in between. Germline V lookup: CDR1 SGHVS, CDR2 FNYEAQ.

Written as DNA, the CDR3 is TGTGCCAGTAGTATAGGTTTCGGGTTATACGAGCAGTACTTC. Translated: CASSIGFGLYEQYF. The rearrangement joins TRBV19 to TRBJ2-7, with D uncertain. The CDR3 consists of 14 residues. Trimming shortened V by 1 base and J by 4 bases, and 11 bases separated the two germline ends. Germline assignment: CDR1 LNHDA and CDR2 SQIVND (reference sequence).

This clone was detected only a few times. The chain links TRBV19 to TRBJ1-5; D may be TRBD1 (5 bases). CDR3 length: 13 residues. Trimming shortened V by 5 bases and J by 7 bases, and 12 bases separated the two germline ends. Per the germline V gene, CDR1 is LNHDA and CDR2 is SQIVND (reference sequence). This chain's CDR3 is CASSPSQAQPQHF. CDR3 coding DNA: TGTGCCAGTAGTCCGTCACAGGCCCAGCCCCAGCATTTT.

V gene TRBV7-6 combines with J gene TRBJ2-2, with TRBD2 matching 13 bases. Looked up from germline, CDR1 is SGHVS and CDR2 is FNYEAQ. This CDR3 is 17 amino acids long. Unmatched junction bases numbered 5, after V lost 1 base and J lost 6 bases. CDR3 nucleotides: TGTGCCAGCAGCTTAGAACTAGCGGGGGGGCCCGCCGGGGAGCTGTTTTTT. Protein product: CASSLELAGGPAGELFF.

V gene TRBV2 combines with J gene TRBJ2-1; 10 positions match TRBD2. The CDR3 covers 16 residues. Trimming at V came to 4 bases and at J to 2 bases, leaving 5 bases not matched to a gene. Germline V CDR1 and CDR2: SNHLY, FYNNEI. The CDR3 region has the DNA TGTGCCAGCAGTGTAGGGACTAGCGCTGCCTACAATGAGCAGTTCTTC. It translates to CASSVGTSAAYNEQFF.

This chain links TRBV9 with TRBJ2-1; 10 nucleotides align to TRBD1. CDR3 length: 14 residues. J was trimmed by 5 bases and V by 3 bases; bases with no gene match: 2. The germline V gene has CDR1 SGDLS and CDR2 YYNGEE. The CDR3 protein is CASSGGTGDNEQFF. CDR3 in DNA: TGTGCCAGCAGCGGGGGGACAGGGGACAATGAGCAGTTCTTC.

The gene calls are TRBV25-1 and TRBJ2-1, with D tentatively TRBD2 (7 bases). Per germline, CDR1 MGHDK and CDR2 SYGVNS. Trimming took off 5 bases at V and 8 bases at J, with 19 bases between the two ends. This CDR3 contains 15 residues. The CDR3 here is CASSPTRGAAYEQFF. CDR3 in DNA: TGTGCCAGCAGTCCGACCCGGGGGGCCGCGTATGAGCAGTTCTTC.

The gene calls are TRBV4-1 and TRBJ2-2; 8 bases line up with TRBD1. The germline V gene encodes CDR1 MGHRA and CDR2 YSYEKL. The junction had 5 bases not matched to a gene; V was cut back by 4 bases and J by 4 bases. This CDR3 comprises 15 residues. The CDR3 coding sequence is TGCGCCAGCAGCCTCCGACAGGGGCCCACCGGGGAGCTGTTTTTT. Amino acid sequence: CASSLRQGPTGELFF.

The chain employs TRBV7-7 and TRBJ2-1; 7 positions match TRBD1. Per the germline V gene, CDR1 is SSHAT and CDR2 is FNYEAQ (reference sequence). Trimming at V came to 1 base and at J to 10 bases, leaving 13 bases not matched to a gene. The CDR3 covers 16 residues. The CDR3: CASSLESTEGDSEQFF. CDR3 bases: TGTGCCAGCAGCTTAGAAAGTACCGAGGGGGACAGCGAGCAGTTCTTC.

The rearrangement joins TRBV11-2 to TRBJ2-7; 7 nucleotides agree with TRBD1. Trimming at V came to 5 bases and at J to 5 bases, leaving 12 bases not matched to a gene. The CDR3 is 15 residues long. Germline CDR1 reads SGHAT; CDR2 reads FQNNGV. CDR3 sequence: CASSRTSGGVNEQYF. In DNA form, the CDR3 reads TGTGCCAGCAGCCGGACTTCAGGGGGAGTCAACGAGCAGTACTTC.

The V and J genes are TRBV27 and TRBJ2-7; 8 nucleotides line up with TRBD1. The V segment lost 2 bases and the J segment 6 bases; nucleotides outside the gene matches: 6. The CDR3 covers 14 residues. Per the germline V gene, CDR1 is MNHEY and CDR2 is SMNVEV (reference sequence). CDR3 amino acids: CASSLGQGAFEQYF. CDR3 nucleotide sequence: TGTGCCAGCAGTTTAGGGCAGGGGGCCTTCGAGCAGTACTTC.

The chain carries TRBV19 and TRBJ1-5; 11 bases fit TRBD1. The trim removed 4 bases at V and 6 bases at J, leaving 2 bases unmatched. The CDR3 extends over 14 amino acids. CDR1 is LNHDA and CDR2 is SQIVND in the germline V gene (reference sequence). For the CDR3, the DNA is TGTGCCAGTAGTACGGGACAGGGGGTTCAGCCCCAGCATTTT. This gives the protein CASSTGQGVQPQHF.

The chain joins TRBV19 to TRBJ1-5; a weak D match, TRBD1 (6 bases). Germline assignment: CDR1 LNHDA and CDR2 SQIVND (reference sequence). Trimming removed 11 bases from V and 4 bases from J, with 15 bases in between. The CDR3 length is 13 residues. In nucleotides, the CDR3 is TGTGCCGCCGGACAGAGAGTAAATCAGCCCCAGCATTTT. It is translated as CAAGQRVNQPQHF.

The chain recombines TRBV19 with TRBJ2-1; TRBD2 might be the D (6 bases). Trimming took off 3 bases at V and 5 bases at J, with 14 bases between the two ends. The germline CDR1 and CDR2 sequences are LNHDA and SQIVND (reference sequence). This CDR3 is built from 15 residues. CDR3 protein: CASSISGEVHNEQFF. Written as DNA, the CDR3 is TGTGCCAGTAGTATTTCGGGGGAGGTCCACAATGAGCAGTTCTTC.

The chain uses TRBV5-1 and TRBJ2-5, with D perhaps matching TRBD2 (7 bases). This CDR3 has 14 amino acids. Trimming stripped 7 bases from V and 3 bases from J, with 16 bases between. The germline gives CDR1 SGHRS, CDR2 YFSETQ. This chain's CDR3 is CASRLPGGEETQYF. CDR3 in DNA: TGCGCCAGCCGGCTTCCGGGGGGCGAAGAGACCCAGTACTTC.

This clone was detected only once. The genes are TRBV7-9 and TRBJ2-7, with a tentative D call TRBD1 (6 bases). V was shortened by 1 base and J by 1 base, with 8 bases between the two germline ends. The CDR3 runs 14 residues. CDR1 SEHNR and CDR2 FQNEAQ come from the germline V gene (reference sequence). The CDR3 DNA reads as TGTGCCAGCAGCTTAGGGGACATATCCTACGAGCAGTACTTC. Amino acid sequence: CASSLGDISYEQYF.

This clone showed up just a few times. The CDR3 spells CASSLPLSGELFF. In DNA form, the CDR3 reads TGTGCCAGCAGCCTTCCTTTGTCCGGGGAGCTGTTTTTT. V and J are TRBV5-4 and TRBJ2-2; D call uncertain. Trimming took 4 bases from V and 6 from J, leaving 10 bases between them. Germline CDR1 is SGHNT and CDR2 is YYREEE (reference sequence). The CDR3 consists of 13 residues.

The chain has TRBV19 and TRBJ2-1; 11 bases match TRBD2. CDR1 and CDR2 (germline): LNHDA, SQIVND (reference sequence). After removal of 10 bases from V and 6 bases from J, the junction contained 8 bases not matched to a gene. The CDR3 has 14 residues. CDR3 DNA sequence: TGTGCCATTAATAGCGGGGGGGCAGGCAATGAGCAGTTCTTC. Translation: CAINSGGAGNEQFF. The full variable domain, with the rest looked up from reference TRBV19 and TRBJ2-1, is DGGITQSPKYLFRKEGQNVTLSCEQNLNHDAMYWYRQDPGQGLRLIYYSQIVNDFQKGDIAEGYSVSREKKESFPLTVTSAQKNPTAFYLCAINSGGAGNEQFFGPGTRLTVL.